Given below is one T cell receptor (beta chain) in context. Its antigen remains unknown. In germline, CDR1 is GTSNPN, CDR2 SVGIG (reference sequence). CDR3 length: 12 residues. Between the trimmed V and J ends, which lost 8 bases and 0 bases, there was a span of 10 bases. Treatment indicated: oral pan-JAK inhibitor, 5-10 mg twice daily. Sorting separated CD4+ and CD8+ T cells out of PBMCs. These data belong to a study of CD8+ T cells in alopecia areata. The study, taken as a whole, reports: Scalp repertoires also include resident alphabeta T cells from normal skin.

Extraction of RNA preceded its reverse transcription into cDNA, which served as the sequencing template. The data were produced by immunoSEQ multiplex PCR, yet TCRdb's version contains in-frame clones alone and is incomplete. Among fewer than 110,000 clones listed, 85% to 90% were seen once. The J gene is TRBJ2-5, the V gene TRBV30; no clear D gene. This sequence originates from a human donor with alopecia areata. Material: CD8+ T cells sorted from blood, obtained between weeks 30 and 35, from a patient treated with tofacitinib. CDR3 protein: CAGAPNQETQYF. As DNA, the CDR3 is TGTGCCGGTGCACCCAACCAAGAGACCCAGTACTTC.